Below, 11 T cell receptor beta chains from the same sample are listed, as sequenced in a study of human T cells and chemical hapten exposure. TCRdb independently ran MiXCR on the RACE reads; one entry per CDR3 protein. The sample consists of about 90,000 distinct CDR3 sequences, roughly 11% of them appearing once. Stated time point: patch test 3, about 24 weeks after DPC sensitization. Treatment indicated: therapeutic diphenylcyclopropenone sensitization with weekly scalp DPC. Specimen: whole blood, collected in connection with sensitization to the hapten diphenylcyclopropenone (DPC). These receptor sequences come from a young woman with alopecia areata. Some clones in this sample may be carry-over from other donors' samples.

This clonotype showed up many times. This chain joins TRBV6-5 and TRBJ2-2; 8 nucleotides align to TRBD1. This CDR3 contains 18 residues. From germline, CDR1 is MNHEY and CDR2 SVGAGI. V gave up 6 bases and J gave up 3 bases; unmatched junction bases: 15. The DNA of the CDR3 is TGTGCCAGCAGGGGGGACCCGGGACAGGCTTCGTACACCGGGGAGCTGTTTTTT. This gives the protein CASRGDPGQASYTGELFF.

At least ten counts were recorded for this clonotype. This rearrangement joins TRBV21-1 to TRBJ2-7; the D call TRBD1 from the table was never checked on the DNA. TRBV21-1 is flagged as a pseudogene. The CDR3 runs 9 residues. CDR3 sequence reads: CASSKARGV. In DNA, the CDR3 is TGTGCCAGCAGCAAAGCGCGGGGCGTC.

This clonotype was picked up many times. V and J are TRBV3-1 and TRBJ2-6; D is unresolved. Deletions cut 4 bases from V and 5 bases from J, with 9 bases between. In germline, CDR1 is LGHDT, CDR2 YNNKEL (reference sequence). The CDR3 consists of 14 residues. The CDR3 is CASSPAWRANVLTF. The CDR3 bases are TGTGCCAGCAGCCCTGCTTGGAGGGCCAACGTCCTGACTTTC.

This rearrangement joins TRBV10-3 to TRBJ2-7; 7 nucleotides match TRBD2. This CDR3 region has 14 residues. The V gene end was trimmed by 2 bases and the J gene end by 4 bases; junction bases not matched to a gene: 5. CDR1 and CDR2 from the germline V gene are ENHRY and SYGVKD. The CDR3 nucleotides are TGTGCCATCAGTGAGCCTAGCGGAGTTTACGAGCAGTACTTC. This encodes CAISEPSGVYEQYF.

This clonotype has at least ten counts. The gene calls are TRBV14 and TRBJ2-3; 7 nucleotides line up with TRBD1. CDR1 and CDR2 from the germline V gene are SGHDN and FVKESK. The J segment lost 0 bases and the V segment lost 5 bases, leaving 5 bases of the junction unmatched. The CDR3 loop spans 15 amino acids. This CDR3 is CASSYRGPSTDTQYF. The CDR3 nucleotides are TGTGCCAGCAGCTACAGGGGACCTAGCACAGATACGCAGTATTTT.

This clonotype was detected a few times. CDR3 in DNA: TGTGCCTGGACAGGGTTAGATACGCAGTATTTT. Protein product: CAWTGLDTQYF. J is TRBJ2-3 and V is TRBV30; the D gene is possibly TRBD1 (5 bases). From germline, CDR1 is GTSNPN and CDR2 SVGIG (reference sequence). Trimming pared 4 bases from V and 5 bases from J, leaving 7 bases between. The CDR3 has 11 amino acids.

Points on this clonotype: This may be a read error: a much more frequent sequence differs by one nucleotide. The genes are TRBV7-7 and TRBJ1-1; D gene unclear. Looked up from germline, CDR1 is SSHAT and CDR2 is FNYEAQ (reference sequence). The CDR3 consists of 13 residues. The CDR3 protein is CASSLQENTEAYF. CDR3 DNA sequence: TGTGCTAGCAGCTTACAAGAGAACACTGAAGCTTACTTT.

The chain joins TRBV4-1 to TRBJ2-4, with 7 bases that match TRBD1. CDR3 size: 16 residues. Germline CDR1 and CDR2: MGHRA and YSYEKL. V gave up 1 base and J gave up 6 bases; unmatched junction bases: 9. The CDR3 spells CASSQAGTVLPNIQYF. CDR3 nucleotides: TGCGCCAGCAGCCAAGCGGGGACAGTTCTGCCAAACATTCAGTACTTC.

This clonotype turned up a few times. This chain uses TRBV12-3 or TRBV12-4 with TRBJ1-2, with 9 bases lining up with TRBD1. V gave up 5 bases and J gave up 5 bases; unmatched junction bases: 9. This CDR3 has 15 residues. The CDR3 DNA reads TGTGCCAGCAGTCCCACCACAGGGGGCGCGTATGGCTACACCTTC. It encodes CASSPTTGGAYGYTF.

This clonotype was observed a few times. This chain links TRBV15 with TRBJ1-5; D not certain. CDR1 and CDR2 from the germline V gene are LNHNV and YYDKDF (reference sequence). The CDR3 runs to 13 residues. V dropped 7 bases and J dropped 0 bases, with 7 bases sitting between them. The CDR3 DNA is TGTGCCACCAACGGTTATAGCAATCAGCCCCAGCATTTT. Protein product: CATNGYSNQPQHF.

The chain carries TRBV25-1 and TRBJ2-5, with TRBD1 matching 10 bases. Germline CDR1 MGHDK, CDR2 SYGVNS. The CDR3 totals 13 residues. V trimming: 8 bases; J trimming: 2 bases; junction bases outside the gene matches: 2. The CDR3 reads CASGTGVQETQYF. Written as DNA, the CDR3 is TGTGCCAGCGGGACAGGGGTGCAAGAGACCCAGTACTTC.